The TCR beta chain under discussion was sequenced for a study of brain T cells in children with intractable seizures. Here immunoSEQ multiplex PCR was the method, and the copy in TCRdb shows in-frame clones only, minus some. The sample contains about 110,000 clones, under 95% of which appear only once. At least one anti-epileptic drug was given before surgery. The V end lost 6 bases, the J end lost 0 bases, and 9 bases lay between the germline ends. The germline V gene encodes CDR1 SNHLY and CDR2 FYNNEI. The CDR3 contains 14 residues. Study-level results: HCMV serostatus was not known, and viral specificity came from CDR3 similarity only.

As to this clone: Its antigen is unknown.

The TCR comes from a boy less than two years old with hemimegalencephaly and intractable seizures. Specimen: peripheral blood, collected at surgery. This chain links TRBV2 with TRBJ1-5, with D perhaps matching TRBD1 (6 bases). CDR3 amino acids: CASSLGHSNQPQHF. The CDR3 DNA is TGTGCCAGCAGCCTGGGACATAGCAATCAGCCCCAGCATTTT.